The 28 T cell receptor beta chains below all came from one sample that was sequenced in a study of TIL therapy for anti-PD-1-resistant metastatic lung cancer. The immunoSEQ assay was v3. Data came from immunoSEQ multiplex PCR; TCRdb stores just in-frame clones and leaves some out. The sample contains several thousand clones, 66% of which appear only once. Specified time point: pre-treatment sample, taken before nivolumab and TIL therapy. The tumor samples were excised metastases, mostly pleural nodules or supraclavicular lymph nodes. The sample consisted of tumor tissue, taken at baseline. All receptors derive from a person aged 25 to 79 with non-small cell lung cancer.

This chain links TRBV5-1 with TRBJ1-3, with D unclear. V was shortened by 2 bases and J by 4 bases, with 7 bases between the two germline ends. Germline V gene data show CDR1 as SGHRS and CDR2 as YFSETQ. The CDR3 loop spans 13 amino acids. CDR3 DNA: TGCGCCAGCAGCTTTGGGTCCGGAAACACCATATATTTT. This encodes CASSFGSGNTIYF.

This clone was found once. The rearrangement uses TRBV3-1 (or the pseudogene TRBV3-2) and TRBJ2-5; TRBD2 aligns across 7 bases. The length of the CDR3 is 15 residues. Trimming took 1 base from V and 5 from J; bases not matched to a gene: 7. Germline V gene data show CDR1 as LGHDT and CDR2 as YNNKEL (reference sequence). The CDR3 reads CASSQVTGLRETQYF. In DNA, the CDR3 is TGTGCCAGCAGCCAAGTAACGGGACTAAGGGAGACCCAGTACTTC.

The chain employs TRBV10-3 and TRBJ1-1; 9 bases map to TRBD1. CDR3 length: 20 amino acids. Trimming at V came to 4 bases and at J to 0 bases, leaving 18 bases not matched to a gene. Germline loops: CDR1 ENHRY, CDR2 SYGVKD. CDR3 amino acids: CAISANMGQGNYGMNTEAFF. CDR3 nucleotides: TGTGCCATCAGTGCGAATATGGGACAGGGTAATTACGGGATGAACACTGAAGCTTTCTTT.

This clone was found a few times. This chain joins TRBV9 and TRBJ2-2; D is unclear. Trimming removed 0 bases at V and 7 bases at J, with 4 bases between. CDR1 is SGDLS and CDR2 is YYNGEE in the germline V gene. The CDR3 contains 12 residues. CDR3 protein: CASSVVSGELFF. The CDR3, as DNA: TGTGCCAGCAGCGTAGTCAGCGGGGAGCTGTTTTTT. The variable domain in full, with the rest retrieved from reference TRBV9 and TRBJ2-2, is DSGVTQTPKHLITATGQRVTLRCSPRSGDLSVYWYQQSLDQGLQFLIQYYNGEERAKGNILERFSAQQFPDLHSELNLSSLELGDSALYFCASSVVSGELFFGEGSRLTVL.

The chain recombines TRBV27 with TRBJ2-2; 7 bases line up with TRBD1. V shed 6 bases and J 5 bases; nucleotides not matched to a gene: 9. Germline loops: CDR1 MNHEY, CDR2 SMNVEV (reference sequence). CDR3 length: 15 residues. The CDR3 DNA sequence: TGTGCCAGCAGGCCCCGACAGGGTAGGACCGGGGAGCTGTTTTTT. The encoded protein is CASRPRQGRTGELFF.

The CDR3 loop is CASSLVVAGNSYEQYF. The CDR3 DNA is TGTGCCAGCAGCTTAGTCGTAGCAGGGAATTCCTACGAGCAGTACTTC. The chain joins TRBV7-6 to TRBJ2-7, with D possibly being TRBD1 (5 bases). V was pared by 1 base and J by 1 base, with 14 bases between. The CDR3 totals 16 residues. CDR1 is SGHVS, CDR2 FNYEAQ, per germline.

This rearrangement joins TRBV30 to TRBJ2-3; D ambiguous. This CDR3 spans 16 amino acids. The V end lost 0 bases, the J end lost 0 bases, and 13 bases lay between the germline ends. Germline V gene sequence: CDR1 GTSNPN, CDR2 SVGIG (reference sequence). Written as DNA, the CDR3 is TGTGCCTGGAGTGTTGGGGTCTACCAAAGCACAGATACGCAGTATTTT. Residues: CAWSVGVYQSTDTQYF.

Here the CDR3 DNA reads TGTGCCAGCAGCTTAGGGCAGATCCAAGAGACCCAGTACTTC. The encoded protein is CASSLGQIQETQYF. The chain recombines TRBV5-4 with TRBJ2-5, with no clear D. The ends were cut back, 2 bases at V and 1 base at J, with 9 bases in the middle. CDR1 and CDR2 (germline): SGHNT, YYREEE (reference sequence). This CDR3 has 14 amino acids.

This clone was seen only a few times. V and J are TRBV10-3 and TRBJ1-1; perhaps TRBD1 as D (5 bases). The germline gives CDR1 ENHRY, CDR2 SYGVKD. V dropped 8 bases and J dropped 4 bases, with 20 bases sitting between them. There are 15 residues in the CDR3. CDR3 in amino acids: CAIGNTQGTSTEAFF. CDR3 coding DNA: TGTGCCATCGGTAATACGCAAGGGACTAGCACTGAAGCTTTCTTT.

The rearrangement joins TRBV3-1 (or the pseudogene TRBV3-2) to TRBJ2-1, with TRBD2 as a possible D gene (6 bases). The CDR3 contains 18 residues. Per germline, CDR1 LGHDT and CDR2 YNNKEL (reference sequence). V lost 0 bases, J lost 2 bases, and 17 bases lay in between. This CDR3 reads CASSQDPWGRLAYNEQFF. In DNA form, the CDR3 reads TGTGCCAGCAGCCAAGATCCGTGGGGGAGACTAGCCTACAATGAGCAGTTCTTC.

The chain combines TRBV10-1 with TRBJ2-3, with a possible D match to TRBD2 (6 bases). The CDR3 has 15 amino acids. Germline V gives CDR1 WNHNN, CDR2 SYGVQD (reference sequence). Trimming took 2 bases from V and 2 from J, leaving 11 bases between them. CDR3 nucleotides: TGCGCCAGCAGTGAGACGGGACTGCTCACAGATACGCAGTATTTT. Translated, it gives CASSETGLLTDTQYF.

The CDR3: CASSLRPGRASTDTQYF. CDR3 in DNA: TGCGCCAGCAGCCTAAGGCCCGGGAGGGCCAGTACAGATACGCAGTATTTT. The chain combines TRBV5-1 with TRBJ2-3; 8 nucleotides line up with TRBD2. The germline V gene encodes CDR1 SGHRS and CDR2 YFSETQ. The CDR3 contains 17 residues. J was trimmed by 3 bases and V by 4 bases; bases with no gene match: 13.

The CDR3 DNA is TGTGCCAGCAGCCGAGGACCCGGGAATGAGCAGTTCTTC. Translated: CASSRGPGNEQFF. The chain has TRBV6-5 and TRBJ2-1; D is undetermined. There are 13 residues in the CDR3. Trimming left V 6 bases short and J 7 bases short, with 13 bases between. Germline V gives CDR1 MNHEY, CDR2 SVGAGI.

V usage is TRBV6-2 or TRBV6-3 and J usage is TRBJ2-5; D uncertain. CDR3 length equals 13 residues. Trimming shortened V by 5 bases and J by 1 base, and 8 bases separated the two germline ends. CDR1 is MNHEY, CDR2 SVGEGT, per germline. This CDR3 is CASSKQLQETQYF. CDR3 coding DNA: TGTGCCAGCAGTAAACAGCTCCAAGAGACCCAGTACTTC.

The chain combines TRBV21-1 with TRBJ2-3; the table's D call, TRBD1, was not checked against the DNA. TRBV21-1 is designated a pseudogene. CDR3 length equals 15 residues. Written as DNA, the CDR3 is TGTGCCAGCAGCAAAGGGGACAGGGTCACAGATACGCAGTATTTT. Residues: CASSKGDRVTDTQYF.

V and J are TRBV5-1 and TRBJ2-1; possible D gene TRBD1, 6 bases. Germline CDR1 SGHRS, CDR2 YFSETQ. V lost 4 bases to trimming and J lost 3 bases, with 14 bases between them. This CDR3 contains 15 residues. The CDR3 loop is CASSQDRPYYNEQFF. CDR3 nucleotide sequence: TGCGCCAGCAGCCAAGACAGGCCTTACTACAATGAGCAGTTCTTC.

The V call is TRBV29-1, the J call TRBJ2-1; TRBD2 is a possible D gene (5 bases). The V and J ends lost 4 bases and 7 bases respectively, with 14 bases between them. The germline V gene has CDR1 SQVTM and CDR2 ANQGSEA. The CDR3 sequence is 13 residues long. CDR3 coding DNA: TGCAGCGTTGCCGGGAACCGAGGGAATGAGCAGTTCTTC. Protein: CSVAGNRGNEQFF.

The rearrangement links TRBV27 to TRBJ2-7, with a possible D match to TRBD2 (7 bases). V gave up 2 bases and J gave up 3 bases, with 14 bases separating them. This CDR3 has 15 amino acids. Per the germline V gene, CDR1 is MNHEY and CDR2 is SMNVEV (reference sequence). The chain's CDR3 is CASSLKAGGLYEQYV. The CDR3 bases are TGTGCCAGCAGTTTAAAGGCCGGGGGGCTCTACGAGCAGTACGTC.

V usage is TRBV2 and J usage is TRBJ1-2; D call uncertain. The V and J ends lost 9 bases and 0 bases respectively, with 11 bases between them. This CDR3 has 13 amino acids. Germline V gene data show CDR1 as SNHLY and CDR2 as FYNNEI. The CDR3 loop reads CASTKLPNYGYTF. Written as DNA, the CDR3 is TGTGCCAGTACAAAGTTACCTAACTATGGCTACACCTTC.

The chain combines TRBV28 with TRBJ2-1; 7 bases line up with TRBD2. The trim removed 5 bases at V and 4 bases at J, leaving 8 bases unmatched. This CDR3 has 15 residues. Germline values: CDR1 MDHEN, CDR2 SYDVKM. Here the CDR3 DNA reads TGTGCCAGCAGTGTTGGGAGGGTGGGATACAATGAGCAGTTCTTC. It translates to CASSVGRVGYNEQFF.

This rearrangement joins TRBV10-2 to TRBJ1-2, with no clear D. Trimming shortened V by 6 bases and J by 4 bases, and 12 bases separated the two germline ends. The CDR3 spans 13 residues. Germline V gene lookup returns CDR1 WSHSY and CDR2 SAAADI. The CDR3 loop reads CASSDSAPYGYTF. The CDR3 DNA reads as TGCGCCAGCAGCGATTCGGCCCCCTATGGCTACACCTTC.

The chain is built from TRBV5-1 and TRBJ2-5, with a tentative D call TRBD1 (5 bases). V was pared by 7 bases and J by 2 bases, with 12 bases between. This CDR3 is 13 amino acids long. Germline V CDR1 and CDR2: SGHRS, YFSETQ. The CDR3 loop reads CASERQPQETQYF. CDR3 DNA sequence: TGCGCCAGCGAGCGACAGCCTCAAGAGACCCAGTACTTC.

The chain carries TRBV5-6 and TRBJ1-1; no definite D call. Trimming removed 4 bases from V and 3 bases from J, with 19 bases in between. The CDR3 contains 16 residues. The V gene's germline CDR1 is SGHDT and CDR2 YYEEEE. CDR3 region: CASSLKFRRGDTEAFF. In nucleotides, the CDR3 is TGTGCCAGCAGCCTCAAATTTCGTCGAGGCGACACTGAAGCTTTCTTT.

This clone was counted a single time. V usage is TRBV3-1 (or the pseudogene TRBV3-2) and J usage is TRBJ2-2; D is undetermined. The V end lost 4 bases, the J end lost 6 bases, and 3 bases lay between the germline ends. This CDR3 comprises 11 residues. CDR1 is LGHDT and CDR2 is YNNKEL in the germline V gene (reference sequence). The CDR3 spells CASSLAGELFF. DNA for the CDR3: TGTGCCAGCAGCCTGGCCGGGGAGCTGTTTTTT.

Only a few counts were recorded for this clone. This sequence joins TRBV2 and TRBJ1-1; D is unclear. Germline values: CDR1 SNHLY, CDR2 FYNNEI. Trimming pared 3 bases from V and 1 base from J, leaving 9 bases between. CDR3 length: 14 amino acids. The CDR3: CASSDGGENTEAFF. In nucleotides, the CDR3 is TGTGCCAGCAGTGATGGAGGAGAGAACACTGAAGCTTTCTTT.

J is TRBJ2-5 and V is TRBV3-1 (or the pseudogene TRBV3-2); 9 nucleotides agree with TRBD2. The CDR3 extends over 15 amino acids. The germline V gene encodes CDR1 LGHDT and CDR2 YNNKEL (reference sequence). The trim removed 4 bases at V and 5 bases at J, leaving 8 bases unmatched. CDR3 sequence reads: CASSPLAGAGETQYF. The DNA of the CDR3 is TGTGCCAGCAGCCCCTTAGCGGGAGCGGGGGAGACCCAGTACTTC.

This rearrangement joins TRBV6-6 to TRBJ2-1, with D possibly matching TRBD2 (6 bases). The germline V gene encodes CDR1 MNHNY and CDR2 SVGAGI (reference sequence). This CDR3 has 14 residues. The V gene lost 5 bases and the J gene lost 2 bases, with 10 bases spanning the gap. This chain's CDR3 is CASSRERTYNEQFF. The DNA of the CDR3 is TGTGCCAGCAGTCGGGAGAGGACCTACAATGAGCAGTTCTTC.

This clone occurred a few times. The chain carries TRBV3-1 (or the pseudogene TRBV3-2) and TRBJ1-6; D uncertain. CDR3 size: 14 residues. Germline V lookup: CDR1 LGHDT, CDR2 YNNKEL (reference sequence). Trimming took off 2 bases at V and 5 bases at J, with 7 bases between the two ends. CDR3 sequence (DNA): TGTGCCAGCAGCCAATCTAGGGATAATTCACCCCTCCACTTT. Protein sequence: CASSQSRDNSPLHF.